The 20 T cell receptor beta chains reported below all come from one sample, sequenced in a study of blood T cells in healthy people across ages. A second PCR, run for roughly 6 to 11 cycles, used a sample-barcoded 5' primer plus a J-beta primer mix. TCRdb re-analysed the 5' RACE reads in MiXCR, keeping a single row per CDR3 protein. The sample records approximately 1.5 million distinct CDR3 sequences, 30% to 40% being singletons. Sequencing was carried out using blood. Receptors originate from a woman aged 30 to 39 in good health.

At least ten counts were recorded for this clonotype. The chain carries TRBV20-1 and TRBJ2-1, with 8 bases identical to TRBD2. This CDR3 has 16 amino acids. V shed 1 base and J 0 bases; nucleotides not matched to a gene: 5. The germline V gene has CDR1 DFQATT and CDR2 SNEGSKA (reference sequence). CDR3 nucleotides: TGCAGTGCTAGAGGGGTTAGCGGGAACTCCTACAATGAGCAGTTCTTC. It encodes CSARGVSGNSYNEQFF.

The chain uses TRBV12-3 or TRBV12-4 and TRBJ2-3, with 9 bases matching TRBD2. This CDR3 region has 17 residues. V lost 6 bases, J lost 0 bases, and 10 bases stayed unmatched. The CDR3 sequence: CASRIGQTSGSTDTQYF. The CDR3 DNA follows: TGTGCCAGCAGAATAGGCCAGACTAGCGGTAGCACAGATACGCAGTATTTT.

The rearrangement joins TRBV5-1 to TRBJ2-3; D is perhaps TRBD2 (6 bases). Germline values: CDR1 SGHRS, CDR2 YFSETQ. V gave up 5 bases and J gave up 5 bases, with 15 bases separating them. The CDR3 runs to 14 residues. The CDR3 is CASREGGVGDTQYF. The DNA of the CDR3 is TGCGCCAGCAGGGAGGGAGGAGTTGGAGATACGCAGTATTTT.

This clonotype was seen many times. The chain is built from TRBV5-1 and TRBJ2-6, with TRBD1 as a possible D gene (6 bases). Germline V gene data show CDR1 as SGHRS and CDR2 as YFSETQ. V was clipped by 5 bases and J by 0 bases, with 18 bases between them. The CDR3 covers 18 residues. The CDR3 bases are TGCGCCAGCAGTCCCCCAGTACAGGGCAGCTCTGGGGCCAACGTCCTGACTTTC. It is translated as CASSPPVQGSSGANVLTF.

The chain recombines TRBV4-1 with TRBJ2-2; 10 nucleotides line up with TRBD2. CDR1 is MGHRA, CDR2 YSYEKL, per germline. This CDR3 has 16 residues. The V and J ends lost 2 bases and 5 bases, in that order; junction bases with no gene match: 5. The CDR3 DNA sequence: TGCGCCAGCAGCCAACAGCGGGGGGGCCGGACCGGGGAGCTGTTTTTT. As protein: CASSQQRGGRTGELFF.

This clonotype was detected only a few times. The V and J genes are TRBV6-2 or TRBV6-3 and TRBJ2-7; D gene ambiguous. Germline V lookup: CDR1 MNHEY, CDR2 SVGEGT. The CDR3 is 13 residues long. V dropped 6 bases and J dropped 0 bases, with 9 bases sitting between them. The CDR3 region is CASRKLSSYEQYF. The CDR3 DNA is TGTGCCAGCAGGAAACTAAGCTCCTACGAGCAGTACTTC.

The chain is built from TRBV6-5 and TRBJ2-1, with D perhaps TRBD2 (6 bases). V was clipped by 4 bases and J by 13 bases, with 23 bases between them. CDR1 and CDR2 (germline): MNHEY, SVGAGI. There are 15 residues in the CDR3. The CDR3 loop is CASSFGAGTGETQFF. CDR3 sequence (DNA): TGTGCCAGCAGTTTTGGGGCGGGGACGGGGGAGACCCAGTTCTTC.

This clonotype was seen a few times. The CDR3: CASSYPGTGTGVREQYF. CDR3 bases: TGTGCCAGCAGTTACCCTGGCACCGGGACAGGGGTTCGGGAGCAGTACTTC. The rearrangement uses TRBV6-2 or TRBV6-3 and TRBJ2-7; TRBD1 agrees at 10 bases. CDR3 length: 17 amino acids. CDR1 is MNHEY, CDR2 SVGEGT, per germline. J was trimmed by 7 bases and V by 2 bases; bases with no gene match: 14.

This chain connects TRBV12-5 to TRBJ2-5; 8 bases fit TRBD2. V shed 1 base, J shed 1 base, and the junction held 11 bases outside the gene matches. CDR3 length: 18 residues. Germline V gene sequence: CDR1 LGHNT, CDR2 FRNRAP. The CDR3 nucleotides are TGTGCTAGTGGTTTGGAAGAGCGAGCGGGAGTAGGCCAAGAGACCCAGTACTTC. Translated, it gives CASGLEERAGVGQETQYF.

This clonotype was observed a handful of times. The chain employs TRBV28 and TRBJ2-7; possibly TRBD1 or TRBD2 for D (6 bases each). Germline loops: CDR1 MDHEN, CDR2 SYDVKM. There are 19 residues in the CDR3. The CDR3, as DNA: TGTGCGAGCCAGGGACAACCAAAGGAGAGACTAGGGAATTACTACGAGCAGTACTTC. This translates into CASQGQPKERLGNYYEQYF.

This rearrangement joins TRBV5-1 to TRBJ2-3; perhaps TRBD2 as D (5 bases). Trimming took 6 bases from V and 1 from J, leaving 27 bases between them. CDR3 length: 19 residues. Germline CDR1 SGHRS, CDR2 YFSETQ. In DNA form, the CDR3 reads TGCGCCAGCACCACTTGGCGGGTTCGAAGGGTTCCACGCACAGATACGCAGTATTTT. It is translated as CASTTWRVRRVPRTDTQYF.

The chain combines TRBV28 with TRBJ2-1, with 9 bases that match TRBD2. The V gene's germline CDR1 is MDHEN and CDR2 SYDVKM. CDR3 size: 17 residues. Trimming cost V 3 bases and J 7 bases; bases outside gene matches: 13. In DNA form, the CDR3 reads TGTGCCAGCAGTTTCCTCGGCGGGAGGGGGGAAGGGAATGAGCAGTTCTTC. It encodes CASSFLGGRGEGNEQFF.

This chain links TRBV25-1 with TRBJ2-1, with 12 bases identical to TRBD2. Germline trimming cut 4 bases from V and 4 bases from J; bases unmatched to any gene: 5. Germline V lookup: CDR1 MGHDK, CDR2 SYGVNS. CDR3 length equals 16 residues. The CDR3 DNA reads as TGTGCCAGCAGTGTAACTAGCGGGAGGTATTACAATGAGCAGTTCTTC. It codes for CASSVTSGRYYNEQFF.

The table lists this clonotype with many counts. The rearrangement uses TRBV7-8 and TRBJ2-1; TRBD2 matches 7 bases. Germline V gives CDR1 SGHVS, CDR2 FQNEAQ. CDR3 length equals 16 residues. V lost 7 bases to trimming and J lost 3 bases; unmatched junction nucleotides: 12. CDR3 protein: CASTAALAQHYNEQFF. DNA of the CDR3: TGTGCCAGCACCGCTGCACTAGCGCAACACTACAATGAGCAGTTCTTC.

With respect to this clonotype: A much larger clone lies one base from this, so it may be a read error. V usage is TRBV6-6 and J usage is TRBJ2-6; 7 bases line up with TRBD1. Looked up from germline, CDR1 is MNHNY and CDR2 is SVGAGI (reference sequence). The CDR3 loop spans 17 amino acids. The trim removed 7 bases at V and 0 bases at J, leaving 9 bases unmatched. CDR3 sequence: CASTSDRCSSGANVLTF. Written as DNA, the CDR3 is TGTGCCAGCACCTCGGACAGGTGCAGCTCTGGGGCCAACGTCCTGACTTTC.

The chain has TRBV28 and TRBJ2-7; 9 bases fit TRBD2. Trimming cost V 3 bases and J 3 bases; bases outside gene matches: 6. The CDR3 consists of 15 residues. Germline-derived CDR1 and CDR2 are MDHEN and SYDVKM. The CDR3 DNA follows: TGTGCCAGCAGTTTTGGGGCGGGAGGGATCTACGAGCAGTACTTC. It codes for CASSFGAGGIYEQYF.

This clonotype was seen a handful of times. The rearrangement links TRBV14 to TRBJ2-7, with a possible D match to TRBD1 (5 bases). This CDR3 is 13 amino acids long. V shed 0 bases and J shed 6 bases, with 9 bases lying between them. Germline V CDR1 and CDR2: SGHDN, FVKESK. The CDR3 DNA sequence: TGTGCCAGCAGCCAAGACCTCAGGGTCGAGCAGTACTTC. It encodes CASSQDLRVEQYF.

The rearrangement joins TRBV5-8 to TRBJ1-2; D is undetermined. The CDR3 has 11 residues. Germline V gene data show CDR1 as SGHTS and CDR2 as YDEGEE. V was pared by 1 base and J by 9 bases, with 7 bases between. The CDR3 loop reads CASSLLQSYTF. CDR3 nucleotides: TGTGCCAGCAGCTTGCTGCAAAGCTACACCTTC. Using reference TRBV5-8 and TRBJ1-2 for the parts outside the CDR3, the full variable domain is EAGVTQSPTHLIKTRGQQATLRCSPISGHTSVYWYQQALGLGLQFLLWYDEGEERNRGNFPPRFSGRQFPNYSSELNVNALELEDSALYLCASSLLQSYTFGSGTRLTVV.

At least ten counts were recorded for this clonotype. V and J are TRBV7-2 and TRBJ2-1; 9 bases map to TRBD2. Germline V gives CDR1 SGHTA, CDR2 FQGNSA. The junction had 4 bases not matched to a gene; V was cut back by 1 base and J by 3 bases. The CDR3 loop spans 16 amino acids. CDR3 sequence reads: CASSLGISGGYNEQFF. The CDR3 DNA follows: TGTGCCAGCAGCTTAGGGATTAGCGGGGGCTACAATGAGCAGTTCTTC. The full variable domain, with the rest looked up from reference TRBV7-2 and TRBJ2-1, is GAGVSQSPSNKVTEKGKDVELRCDPISGHTALYWYRQSLGQGLEFLIYFQGNSAPDKSGLPSDRFSAERTGGSVSTLTIQRTQQEDSAVYLCASSLGISGGYNEQFFGPGTRLTVL.

There are a few counts of this clonotype. The chain combines TRBV20-1 with TRBJ2-3; D is perhaps TRBD2 (6 bases). The germline V gene encodes CDR1 DFQATT and CDR2 SNEGSKA (reference sequence). The CDR3 runs 14 residues. With 3 bases removed from V and 1 base from J, the gap between germline ends came to 11 bases. CDR3 in amino acids: CSASGGGGTDTQYF. In nucleotides, the CDR3 is TGCAGTGCTAGCGGGGGAGGTGGCACAGATACGCAGTATTTT.